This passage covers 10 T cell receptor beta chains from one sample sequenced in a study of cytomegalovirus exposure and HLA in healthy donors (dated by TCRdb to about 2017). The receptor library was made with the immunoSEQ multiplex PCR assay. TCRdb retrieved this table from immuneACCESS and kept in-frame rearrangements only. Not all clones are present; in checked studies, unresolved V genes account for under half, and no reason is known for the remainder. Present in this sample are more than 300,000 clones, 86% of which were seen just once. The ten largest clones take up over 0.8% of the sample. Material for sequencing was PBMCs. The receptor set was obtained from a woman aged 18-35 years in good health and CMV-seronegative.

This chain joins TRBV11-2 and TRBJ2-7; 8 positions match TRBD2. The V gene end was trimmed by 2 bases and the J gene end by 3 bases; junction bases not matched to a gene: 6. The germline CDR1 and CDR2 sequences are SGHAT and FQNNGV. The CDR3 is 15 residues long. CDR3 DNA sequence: TGTGCCAGCAGCTTAATAAGCGGGGGAAGCTACGAGCAGTACTTC. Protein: CASSLISGGSYEQYF.

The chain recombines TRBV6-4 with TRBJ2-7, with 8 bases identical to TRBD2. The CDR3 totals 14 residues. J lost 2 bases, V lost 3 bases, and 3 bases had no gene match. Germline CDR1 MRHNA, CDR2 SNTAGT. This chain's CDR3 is CASSEVAGPYEQYF. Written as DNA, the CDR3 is TGTGCCAGCAGTGAAGTAGCGGGGCCCTACGAGCAGTACTTC.

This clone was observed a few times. For the CDR3, the DNA is TGCGCCAGCAGCTCGATCTGGTGGACTAGCGGGACGGTTGTCGCAGATACGCAGTATTTT. This codes for CASSSIWWTSGTVVADTQYF. The chain is built from TRBV5-1 and TRBJ2-3; 12 nucleotides agree with TRBD2. This CDR3 is built from 20 residues. The germline V gene has CDR1 SGHRS and CDR2 YFSETQ. The junction had 18 bases not matched to a gene; V was cut back by 3 bases and J by 4 bases.

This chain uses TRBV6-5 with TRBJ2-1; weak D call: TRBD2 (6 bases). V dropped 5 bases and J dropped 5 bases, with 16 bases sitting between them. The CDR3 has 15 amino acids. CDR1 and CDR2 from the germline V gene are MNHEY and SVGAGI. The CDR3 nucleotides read TGTGCCAGCAGTCTGCTAGCGACAGCAAACAATGAGCAGTTCTTC. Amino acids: CASSLLATANNEQFF.

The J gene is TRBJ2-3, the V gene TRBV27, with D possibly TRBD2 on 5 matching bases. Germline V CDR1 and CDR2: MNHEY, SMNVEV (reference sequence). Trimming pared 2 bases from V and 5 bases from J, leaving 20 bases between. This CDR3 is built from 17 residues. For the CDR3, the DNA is TGTGCCAGCAGTTTAGAGGCCCGGGGATGGTCCGGAGATACGCAGTATTTT. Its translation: CASSLEARGWSGDTQYF.

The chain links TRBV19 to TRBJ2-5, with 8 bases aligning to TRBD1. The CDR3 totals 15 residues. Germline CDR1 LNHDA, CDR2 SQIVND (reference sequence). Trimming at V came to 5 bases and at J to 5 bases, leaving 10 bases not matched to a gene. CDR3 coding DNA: TGTGCCAGTAGTCCAGGGGGCGCTGGTGAGGAGACCCAGTACTTC. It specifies CASSPGGAGEETQYF.

CDR3 nucleotide sequence: TGTGCCAGCAGCTTACGGGACAGGGGTTGGGGCTACACCTTC. The encoded protein is CASSLRDRGWGYTF. V usage is TRBV5-6 and J usage is TRBJ1-2, with 10 bases that match TRBD1. The CDR3 is made up of 14 amino acids. The germline V gene encodes CDR1 SGHDT and CDR2 YYEEEE. Trimming removed 2 bases from V and 8 bases from J; junction bases left unmatched: 6.

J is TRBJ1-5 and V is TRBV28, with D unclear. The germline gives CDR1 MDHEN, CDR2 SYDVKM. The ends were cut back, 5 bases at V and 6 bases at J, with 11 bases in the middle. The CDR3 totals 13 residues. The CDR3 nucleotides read TGTGCCAGCAGTCCTGCGGCGGGTCAGCCCCAGCATTTT. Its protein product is CASSPAAGQPQHF.

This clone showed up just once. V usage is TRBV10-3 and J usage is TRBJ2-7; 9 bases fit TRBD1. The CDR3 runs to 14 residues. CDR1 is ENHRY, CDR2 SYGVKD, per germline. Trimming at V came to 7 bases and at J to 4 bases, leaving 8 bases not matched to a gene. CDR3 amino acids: CAITPGQGGYEQYF. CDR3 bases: TGTGCCATCACTCCGGGACAGGGTGGTTACGAGCAGTACTTC.

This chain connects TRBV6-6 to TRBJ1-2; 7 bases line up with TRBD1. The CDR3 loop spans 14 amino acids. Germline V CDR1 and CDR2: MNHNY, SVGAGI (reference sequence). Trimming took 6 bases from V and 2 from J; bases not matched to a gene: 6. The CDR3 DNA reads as TGTGCCAGCAGCCTGGGACAGCGGAACTATGGCTACACCTTC. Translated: CASSLGQRNYGYTF.